This entry lists 23 T cell receptor beta chains sequenced from one sample in a study of blood T cell repertoires in COVID-19. Data came from immunoSEQ multiplex PCR; TCRdb stores just in-frame clones and leaves some out. The top ten hold over 6.5% of the sample, which has about 150,000 clones, 60% to 85% seen once. The sequencing sample was made of peripheral blood. The receptors derive from a man over 45 with active or convalescent COVID-19.

The J gene is TRBJ1-1, the V gene TRBV28; 7 bases fit TRBD1. The germline gives CDR1 MDHEN, CDR2 SYDVKM. CDR3 length: 14 residues. Unmatched junction bases numbered 9, after V lost 7 bases and J lost 4 bases. CDR3 sequence (DNA): TGTGCCAGCAAATTAAGGGGGCGCGGCACTGAAGCTTTCTTT. Translating it yields CASKLRGRGTEAFF.

The rearrangement uses TRBV5-4 and TRBJ1-4, with 10 bases fitting TRBD1. The junction had 15 bases not matched to a gene; V was cut back by 3 bases and J by 7 bases. The CDR3 loop spans 18 amino acids. Germline V lookup: CDR1 SGHNT, CDR2 YYREEE (reference sequence). The CDR3 protein is CASSSKGGQGTGSEKLFF. CDR3 coding DNA: TGTGCCAGCAGCTCCAAAGGGGGACAGGGGACGGGGAGTGAAAAACTGTTTTTT.

This sequence joins TRBV6-2 or TRBV6-3 and TRBJ2-5; D ambiguous. The CDR3 runs 11 residues. Germline V gene sequence: CDR1 MNHEY, CDR2 SVGEGT. The V gene lost 0 bases and the J gene lost 7 bases, with 3 bases spanning the gap. The CDR3 DNA reads TGTGCCAGCAGTTACTCGAGGACCCAGTACTTC. This encodes CASSYSRTQYF.

The chain combines TRBV12-3 or TRBV12-4 with TRBJ2-1; possibly TRBD1 for D (6 bases). V lost 4 bases and J 10 bases, leaving 8 bases between the germline ends. The CDR3 consists of 11 residues. The CDR3 DNA reads TGTGCCAGCAGTTCCGACAGGGAGCAGTTCTTC. The encoded protein is CASSSDREQFF.

In this sample, this clone turned up a few times. The rearrangement links TRBV2 to TRBJ2-4; 8 positions match TRBD1. CDR3 size: 13 residues. With 7 bases clipped from V and 7 bases from J, the junction kept 6 bases outside the gene matches. Looked up from germline, CDR1 is SNHLY and CDR2 is FYNNEI. The CDR3 coding sequence is TGTGCCAGCATAGAACAGGGGGAGAACATTCAGTACTTC. It is translated as CASIEQGENIQYF.

In its sample, this clone was seen a few times. The rearrangement uses TRBV5-4 and TRBJ2-7, with 9 bases fitting TRBD2. Germline values: CDR1 SGHNT, CDR2 YYREEE (reference sequence). The CDR3 covers 18 residues. V dropped 2 bases and J dropped 7; count of bases not matched to a gene: 19. Here the CDR3 reads CASSFSGSGSWPTGEQYF. In nucleotides, the CDR3 is TGTGCCAGCAGCTTTAGTGGTAGCGGGAGCTGGCCTACGGGGGAGCAGTACTTC.

The CDR3 loop is CAWSVSARGQGYTF. CDR3 sequence (DNA): TGTGCCTGGAGTGTTTCCGCCAGGGGGCAAGGCTACACCTTC. This chain uses TRBV30 with TRBJ1-2; TRBD1 matches at 8 bases. CDR3 size: 14 residues. V lost 0 bases, J lost 8 bases, and 8 bases stayed unmatched. CDR1 GTSNPN and CDR2 SVGIG come from the germline V gene (reference sequence).

The CDR3 loop is CASSLVSEKAFF. The DNA for the CDR3 is TGTGCCAGCAGCTTAGTGTCCGAGAAAGCTTTCTTT. J is TRBJ1-1 and V is TRBV11-2; D unclear. The germline V gene has CDR1 SGHAT and CDR2 FQNNGV. This CDR3 region has 12 residues. The V gene lost 1 base and the J gene lost 9 bases, with 9 bases spanning the gap.

The rearrangement joins TRBV19 to TRBJ2-5; TRBD1 agrees at 10 bases. From germline, CDR1 is LNHDA and CDR2 SQIVND (reference sequence). J lost 1 base, V lost 5 bases, and 4 bases had no gene match. This CDR3 spans 15 amino acids. The CDR3 DNA reads TGTGCCAGTAGTGTTCGGGACAGGGGCCAAGAGACCCAGTACTTC. Translated, it gives CASSVRDRGQETQYF.

The chain carries TRBV18 and TRBJ2-1; 12 positions match TRBD2. The V gene's germline CDR1 is KGHSH and CDR2 LQKENI. V was pared by 11 bases and J by 6 bases, with 8 bases of the junction left unmatched. The CDR3 length is 14 residues. CDR3 sequence (DNA): TGTGCCGCTTCTGCTAGCGGGAGGGGCAATGAGCAGTTCTTC. It specifies CAASASGRGNEQFF.

V usage is TRBV3-1 (or the pseudogene TRBV3-2) and J usage is TRBJ2-5, with TRBD2 matching over 8 bases. Germline values: CDR1 LGHDT, CDR2 YNNKEL (reference sequence). V trimming: 4 bases; J trimming: 2 bases; junction bases outside the gene matches: 6. The CDR3 extends over 15 amino acids. CDR3 DNA sequence: TGTGCCAGCAGCCGGAGGACTAGCAAGCAAGAGACCCAGTACTTC. The encoded protein is CASSRRTSKQETQYF.

The chain carries TRBV29-1 and TRBJ2-1; the D gene is possibly TRBD1 (6 bases). V dropped 4 bases and J dropped 6 bases, with 13 bases sitting between them. CDR3 size: 13 residues. CDR1 is SQVTM and CDR2 is ANQGSEA in the germline V gene. CDR3: CSVAAGVGNEQFF. The CDR3 nucleotides are TGCAGCGTTGCGGCAGGGGTAGGCAATGAGCAGTTCTTC.

The chain combines TRBV12-3 or TRBV12-4 with TRBJ1-1; D not certain. Trimming removed 6 bases from V and 4 bases from J, with 6 bases in between. This CDR3 is built from 11 residues. CDR3 nucleotides: TGTGCCAGCAGCCCAATCACTGAAGCTTTCTTT. This encodes CASSPITEAFF.

V gene TRBV7-2 combines with J gene TRBJ1-2; a weak D match, TRBD1 (5 bases). The CDR3 has 18 amino acids. Germline V lookup: CDR1 SGHTA, CDR2 FQGNSA. Trimming removed 5 bases at V and 10 bases at J, with 32 bases between. CDR3 bases: TGTGCCAGCAGCCCTCAGGGCCCCTCACCAACATATTCAAGTTTCTACACCTTC. It translates to CASSPQGPSPTYSSFYTF.

Concerning this clone: Other DNA sequences in the sample encode the same CDR3. V usage is TRBV7-9 and J usage is TRBJ2-3; 7 bases map to TRBD2. The CDR3 runs to 16 residues. Germline V gives CDR1 SEHNR, CDR2 FQNEAQ (reference sequence). The ends lost 1 base at V and 2 bases at J; junction bases unmatched: 6. The CDR3 DNA reads TGTGCCAGCAGCTTAGGCCTAGCGGACCTCACAGATACGCAGTATTTT. Its protein product is CASSLGLADLTDTQYF.

Only a few counts were recorded for this clone. The rearrangement uses TRBV28 and TRBJ1-1; 7 bases are shared with TRBD1. V was clipped by 4 bases and J by 4 bases; unmatched bases: 6. CDR1 is MDHEN, CDR2 SYDVKM, per germline. The CDR3 extends over 14 amino acids. In DNA, the CDR3 is TGTGCCAGCAGTTCCTCGACAGGGAGCACTGAAGCTTTCTTT. Residues: CASSSSTGSTEAFF.

The chain combines TRBV7-9 with TRBJ2-1; TRBD1 agrees at 9 bases. The ends lost 5 bases at V and 0 bases at J; junction bases unmatched: 2. This CDR3 has 15 residues. CDR1 is SEHNR, CDR2 FQNEAQ, per germline (reference sequence). The CDR3 DNA sequence: TGTGCCAGCAGCGGGACAGGGAGCTCCTACAATGAGCAGTTCTTC. Translating gives CASSGTGSSYNEQFF.

This chain links TRBV29-1 with TRBJ2-3; the D is unclear. Germline assignment: CDR1 SQVTM and CDR2 ANQGSEA. The germline V and J ends were trimmed by 7 bases and 1 base, with 12 bases remaining between them. This CDR3 is built from 13 residues. In DNA form, the CDR3 reads TGCAGCGCCCCCCACGAGGGCACAGATACGCAGTATTTT. It codes for CSAPHEGTDTQYF.

This clone was detected only a few times. This sequence joins TRBV9 and TRBJ1-6, with D hard to call. The CDR3 is 14 residues long. CDR1 and CDR2 from the germline V gene are SGDLS and YYNGEE. Trimming stripped 0 bases from V and 7 bases from J, with 8 bases between. The CDR3 DNA is TGTGCCAGCAGCGTAGAAGGGAGAAATTCACCCCTCCACTTT. Its translation: CASSVEGRNSPLHF.

The chain couples TRBV7-9 to TRBJ2-2; TRBD1 matches at 8 bases. J lost 4 bases, V lost 2 bases, and 6 bases had no gene match. This CDR3 is 16 amino acids long. CDR1 SEHNR and CDR2 FQNEAQ come from the germline V gene (reference sequence). CDR3 nucleotide sequence: TGTGCCAGCAGCTTATTGGCGACAGGGGCCACCGGGGAGCTGTTTTTT. Its translation: CASSLLATGATGELFF.

In this sample, this clone turned up once. This chain uses TRBV7-8 with TRBJ2-5; 7 bases are a match to TRBD1. This CDR3 spans 14 amino acids. Germline V lookup: CDR1 SGHVS, CDR2 FQNEAQ. The J segment lost 4 bases and the V segment lost 5 bases, leaving 7 bases of the junction unmatched. DNA of the CDR3: TGTGCCAGCAGCATAACAGGGGTTTCAGAGACCCAGTACTTC. Residues: CASSITGVSETQYF. Combining the CDR3 with reference TRBV7-8 and TRBJ2-5 gives the whole variable domain GAGVSQSPRYKVAKRGQDVALRCDPISGHVSLFWYQQALGQGPEFLTYFQNEAQLDKSGLPSDRFFAERPEGSVSTLKIQRTQQEDSAVYLCASSITGVSETQYFGPGTRLLVL.

The J gene is TRBJ2-5, the V gene TRBV12-3 or TRBV12-4; D is possibly TRBD2 (6 bases). CDR3 size: 13 residues. With 7 bases removed from V and 0 bases from J, the gap between germline ends came to 9 bases. CDR3 sequence (DNA): TGTGCCAGCACCCGGACTAACCAAGAGACCCAGTACTTC. It translates to CASTRTNQETQYF.

This chain uses TRBV9 with TRBJ2-5; 10 nucleotides line up with TRBD2. This CDR3 contains 20 residues. CDR1 is SGDLS and CDR2 is YYNGEE in the germline V gene. With 0 bases clipped from V and 2 bases from J, the junction kept 16 bases outside the gene matches. CDR3 protein: CASSVVPKSGGTSEQETQYF. The CDR3 nucleotides read TGTGCCAGCAGCGTAGTTCCCAAATCCGGCGGGACTAGCGAACAAGAGACCCAGTACTTC.